This is a list of T cell receptor beta chains from one sample in a study of metastatic and nonmetastatic thyroid tumors. MiXCR re-clonotyped the PCR reads for TCRdb. Among roughly 42,000 clones listed, approximately 20% were seen once. Material for sequencing was tumor tissue. Receptors originate from a female donor with papillary thyroid cancer or a benign thyroid nodule (not recorded which). Some clones in this sample may be carry-over from other donors' samples. Each CDR3 is given with its conserved first and last residue. The D gene is left open where the match is weak. Size tells how often a clone was seen (once, few, many) or the class of an expanded clone, and some rows leave it out.

clone_size,v_call,j_call,d_call,cdr3_nt,cdr3_aa
many,TRBV7-7,TRBJ2-7,TRBD1,TGTGCTAGCAGCTCCGGGACAGGGCAGGGCGAGCAGTACTTC,CASSSGTGQGEQYF
few,TRBV6-1,TRBJ2-7,-,TGTGCCAGTTTACAGGGGAGCGGGGGAAAAAGCTACGAGCAGTACTTC,CASLQGSGGKSYEQYF
many,TRBV7-8,TRBJ1-2,-,TGTGCCAGCAGCTTAGATTGGGGGTATGGCTACACCTTC,CASSLDWGYGYTF
many,TRBV11-2,TRBJ1-5,-,TGTGCCAGCAGCCAAATAGGGCAGGGCCTCAATCAGCCCCGGCATTTT,CASSQIGQGLNQPRHF
-,TRBV18,TRBJ1-6,TRBD1,TGTGCCAGCTCACCCAGGACAGGGGGCAAGAATTCACCCCTCCACTTT,CASSPRTGGKNSPLHF
large,TRBV2,TRBJ2-7,TRBD1,TGTGCCAGCCAGCAAGGGACAGGCGACAAGTACGAGCAGTACTTC,CASQQGTGDKYEQYF
many,TRBV20-1,TRBJ2-7,TRBD2,TGCAGTGCTAGAGCGGGGGAACTAGCGGGGCACGTCTACGAGCAGTACTTC,CSARAGELAGHVYEQYF
many,TRBV7-2,TRBJ1-2,-,TGTGCCAGCAGCCCTACGCAGGGGAATGGCTACACCTTC,CASSPTQGNGYTF
many,TRBV3-1,TRBJ1-1,-,TGTGCCAGCAGCCAAGGGGTCAGGAACACTGAAGCTTTCTTT,CASSQGVRNTEAFF
many,TRBV18,TRBJ2-5,TRBD2,TGTGCCAGCTCAACGACTAGCGGGAGTGGGACCCAGTACTTC,CASSTTSGSGTQYF
few,TRBV10-1,TRBJ2-7,-,TGCGCCAGCAGTGAGCGGAGGGAGTGGGGAGAGCAGTACTTC,CASSERREWGEQYF